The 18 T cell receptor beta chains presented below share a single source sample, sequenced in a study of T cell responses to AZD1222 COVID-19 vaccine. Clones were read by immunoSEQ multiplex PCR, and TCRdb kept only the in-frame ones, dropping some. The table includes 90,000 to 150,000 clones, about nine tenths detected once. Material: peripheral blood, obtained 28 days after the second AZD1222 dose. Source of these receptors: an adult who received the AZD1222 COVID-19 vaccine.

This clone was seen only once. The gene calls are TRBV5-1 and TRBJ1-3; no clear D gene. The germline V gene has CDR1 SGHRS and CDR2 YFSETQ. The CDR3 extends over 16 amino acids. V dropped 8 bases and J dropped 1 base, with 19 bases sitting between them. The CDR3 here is CASSTNDPGSGNTIYF. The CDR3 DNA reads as TGCGCCAGTAGCACAAACGACCCGGGGTCTGGAAACACCATATATTTT. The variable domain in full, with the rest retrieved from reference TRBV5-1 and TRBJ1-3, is KAGVTQTPRYLIKTRGQQVTLSCSPISGHRSVSWYQQTPGQGLQFLFEYFSETQRNKGNFPGRFSGRQFSNSRSEMNVSTLELGDSALYLCASSTNDPGSGNTIYFGEGSWLTVV.

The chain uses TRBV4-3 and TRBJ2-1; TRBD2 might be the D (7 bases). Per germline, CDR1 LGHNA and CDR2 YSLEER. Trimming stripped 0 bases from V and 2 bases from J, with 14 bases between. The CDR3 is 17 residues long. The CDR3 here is CASSQEGNGGPYNEQFF. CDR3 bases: TGCGCCAGCAGCCAAGAGGGAAACGGGGGGCCCTACAATGAGCAGTTCTTC.

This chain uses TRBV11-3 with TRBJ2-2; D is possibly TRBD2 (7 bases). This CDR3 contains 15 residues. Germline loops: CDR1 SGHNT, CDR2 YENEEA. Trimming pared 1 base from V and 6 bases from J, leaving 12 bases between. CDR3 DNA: TGTGCCAGCAGCTTAGGCCCGGGGGGCGCCGGGGAGCTGTTTTTT. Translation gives CASSLGPGGAGELFF. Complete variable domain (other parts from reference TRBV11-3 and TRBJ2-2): EAGVVQSPRYKIIEKKQPVAFWCNPISGHNTLYWYLQNLGQGPELLIRYENEEAVDDSQLPKDRFSAERLKGVDSTLKIQPAELGDSAVYLCASSLGPGGAGELFFGEGSRLTVL.

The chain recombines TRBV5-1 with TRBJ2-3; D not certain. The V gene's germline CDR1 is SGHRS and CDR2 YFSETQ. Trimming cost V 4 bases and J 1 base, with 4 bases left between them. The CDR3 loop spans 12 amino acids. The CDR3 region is CASSRGTDTQYF. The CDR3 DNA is TGCGCCAGCAGCCGGGGCACAGATACGCAGTATTTT.

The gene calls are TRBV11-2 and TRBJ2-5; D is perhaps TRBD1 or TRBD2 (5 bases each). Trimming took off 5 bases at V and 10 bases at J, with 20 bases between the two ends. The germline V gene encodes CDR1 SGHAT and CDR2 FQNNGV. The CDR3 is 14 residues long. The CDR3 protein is CASSLTPGPGGQYF. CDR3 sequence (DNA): TGTGCCAGCAGCCTCACCCCAGGGCCTGGGGGCCAGTACTTC.

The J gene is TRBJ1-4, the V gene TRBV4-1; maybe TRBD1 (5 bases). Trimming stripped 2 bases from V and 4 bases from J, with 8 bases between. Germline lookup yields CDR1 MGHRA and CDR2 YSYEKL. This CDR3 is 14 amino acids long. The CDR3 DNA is TGCGCCAGCAGCCAACAGGGCTTTAATGAAAAACTGTTTTTT. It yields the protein CASSQQGFNEKLFF.

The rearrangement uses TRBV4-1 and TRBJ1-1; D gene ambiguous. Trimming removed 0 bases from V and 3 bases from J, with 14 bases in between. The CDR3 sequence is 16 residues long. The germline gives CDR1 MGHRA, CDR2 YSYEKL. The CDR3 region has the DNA TGCGCCAGCAGCCAAGAACACGTCACCAAGGACACTGAAGCTTTCTTT. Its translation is CASSQEHVTKDTEAFF.

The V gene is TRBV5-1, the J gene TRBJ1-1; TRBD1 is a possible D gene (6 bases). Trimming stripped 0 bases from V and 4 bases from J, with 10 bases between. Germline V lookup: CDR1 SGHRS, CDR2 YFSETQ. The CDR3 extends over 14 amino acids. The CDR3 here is CASSLVGGPTEAFF. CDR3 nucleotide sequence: TGCGCCAGCAGCTTGGTGGGGGGCCCCACTGAAGCTTTCTTT.

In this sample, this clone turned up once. CDR3 DNA sequence: TGTGCCAGCAGAGCGGGACTGAACACTGAAGCTTTCTTT. It encodes CASRAGLNTEAFF. The chain employs TRBV3-1 (or the pseudogene TRBV3-2) and TRBJ1-1, with D maybe TRBD1 (5 bases). The CDR3 totals 13 residues. Deletions cut 6 bases from V and 0 bases from J, with 8 bases between. CDR1 and CDR2 from the germline V gene are LGHDT and YNNKEL (reference sequence).

The CDR3 nucleotides read TGTGCCAGCAGCTTGGGACAGGGGTTTGAAAAACTGTTTTTT. Protein: CASSLGQGFEKLFF. V and J are TRBV5-4 and TRBJ1-4, with TRBD1 identical over 8 bases. The ends lost 0 bases at V and 7 bases at J; junction bases unmatched: 2. In germline, CDR1 is SGHNT, CDR2 YYREEE (reference sequence). The length of the CDR3 is 14 residues.

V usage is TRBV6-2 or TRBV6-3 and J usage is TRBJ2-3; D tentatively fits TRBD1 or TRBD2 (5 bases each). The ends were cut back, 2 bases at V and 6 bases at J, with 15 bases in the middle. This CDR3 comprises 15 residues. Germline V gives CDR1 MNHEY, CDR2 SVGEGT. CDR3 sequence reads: CASSYLGDEFDTQYF. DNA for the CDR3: TGTGCCAGCAGTTACCTCGGGGACGAGTTCGATACGCAGTATTTT.

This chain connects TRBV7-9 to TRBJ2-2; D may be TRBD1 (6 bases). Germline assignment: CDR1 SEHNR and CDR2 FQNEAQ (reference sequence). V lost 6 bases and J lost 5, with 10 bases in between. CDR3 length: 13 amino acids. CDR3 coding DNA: TGTGCCAGCAGTTTCACAGGGACCGGGGAGCTGTTTTTT. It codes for CASSFTGTGELFF.

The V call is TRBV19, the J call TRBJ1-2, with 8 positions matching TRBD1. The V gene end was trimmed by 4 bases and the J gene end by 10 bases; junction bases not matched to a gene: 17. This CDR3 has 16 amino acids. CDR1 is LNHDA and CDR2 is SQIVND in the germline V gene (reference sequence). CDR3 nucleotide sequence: TGTGCCAGTAGTACCTCGACAGGGGATCTCACCCGTGACTACACCTTC. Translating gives CASSTSTGDLTRDYTF.

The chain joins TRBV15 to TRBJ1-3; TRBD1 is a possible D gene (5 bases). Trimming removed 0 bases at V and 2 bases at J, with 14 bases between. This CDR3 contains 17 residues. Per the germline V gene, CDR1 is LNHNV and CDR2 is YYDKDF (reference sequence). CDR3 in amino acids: CATSRDTGFGAGNTIYF. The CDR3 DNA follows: TGTGCCACCAGCAGAGATACAGGCTTCGGTGCTGGAAACACCATATATTTT.

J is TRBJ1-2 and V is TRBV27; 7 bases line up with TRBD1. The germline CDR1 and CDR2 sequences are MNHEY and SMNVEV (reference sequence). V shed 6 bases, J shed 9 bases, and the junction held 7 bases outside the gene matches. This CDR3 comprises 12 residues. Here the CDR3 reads CASSPYRGSYTF. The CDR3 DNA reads TGTGCCAGCAGCCCGTACAGGGGAAGCTACACCTTC.

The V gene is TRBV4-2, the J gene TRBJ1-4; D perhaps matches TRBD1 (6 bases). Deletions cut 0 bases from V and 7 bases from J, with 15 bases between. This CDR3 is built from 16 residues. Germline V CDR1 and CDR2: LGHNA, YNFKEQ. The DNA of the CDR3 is TGTGCCAGCAGCCAAGATCAGGGACACTCGAGTGAAAAACTGTTTTTT. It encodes CASSQDQGHSSEKLFF.

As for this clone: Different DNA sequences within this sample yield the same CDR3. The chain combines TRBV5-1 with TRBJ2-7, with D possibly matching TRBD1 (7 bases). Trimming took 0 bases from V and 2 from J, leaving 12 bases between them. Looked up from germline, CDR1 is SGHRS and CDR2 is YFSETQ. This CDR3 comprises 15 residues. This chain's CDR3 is CASSLAAGGTYEQYF. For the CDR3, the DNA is TGCGCCAGCAGCTTGGCGGCAGGGGGGACCTACGAGCAGTACTTC.

The CDR3 reads CASSMAGTGDSRGPQHF. CDR3 DNA sequence: TGTGCCAGTAGTATGGCCGGGACAGGGGATTCGAGGGGTCCCCAGCATTTT. The chain joins TRBV19 to TRBJ1-5, with 10 nucleotides matching TRBD1. Looked up from germline, CDR1 is LNHDA and CDR2 is SQIVND (reference sequence). The CDR3 contains 17 residues. After removal of 3 bases from V and 10 bases from J, the junction contained 15 bases not matched to a gene.